This is a list of T cell receptor beta chains from one sample in a study of blood T cell repertoires in COVID-19. TCRdb's table, derived via immunoSEQ multiplex PCR, lists solely in-frame clones and lacks some. The sample lists around 200,000 clones, 87% occurring once. Source material: peripheral blood. The receptors originated from a man in his sixties who had recovered from COVID-19. Each CDR3 is given with its conserved first and last residue. The D gene is left open where the match is weak. Size is stated for part of the rows, as once, few or many counts, or as a class when the clone is expanded.

. | TRBJ2-1 | TRBV24-1 | once | CATSGRESSYNEQFF | TGTGCCACCAGTGGACGGGAGTCCTCCTACAATGAGCAGTTCTTC
. | TRBJ1-1 | TRBV12-3/TRBV12-4 | . | CASSGRVGAFF | TGTGCCAGCAGTGGCAGGGTAGGAGCTTTCTTT
. | TRBJ1-6 | TRBV6-4 | once | CASSERTNNSPLHF | TGTGCCAGCAGTGAACGGACAAATAATTCACCCCTCCACTTT
TRBD2 | TRBJ2-2 | TRBV3-1/TRBV3-2 | . | CASSHWREGSTGELFF | TGTGCCAGCAGCCACTGGCGGGAGGGTAGCACCGGGGAGCTGTTTTTT
TRBD2 | TRBJ2-7 | TRBV12-3/TRBV12-4 | . | CASNRGGSYEQYF | TGTGCCAGCAACCGGGGCGGGAGCTACGAGCAGTACTTC
. | TRBJ1-2 | TRBV6-5 | . | CASVPGERYGYTF | TGTGCCAGCGTCCCAGGGGAGAGGTATGGCTACACCTTC
TRBD1 | TRBJ1-5 | TRBV19 | . | CASSIKWTGVFAGNQPQHF | TGTGCCAGTAGTATCAAGTGGACAGGGGTCTTCGCGGGAAATCAGCCCCAGCATTTT
. | TRBJ1-1 | TRBV5-6 | . | CASFKRRNTEAFF | TGTGCCAGCTTCAAAAGGAGGAACACTGAAGCTTTCTTT
TRBD1 | TRBJ2-3 | TRBV5-1 | . | CASSDGRDRGSDTQYF | TGCGCCAGCAGCGACGGCCGGGACAGGGGTTCAGATACGCAGTATTTT
. | TRBJ1-1 | TRBV20-1 | . | CSASGAHTEAFF | TGCAGTGCTAGTGGGGCCCACACTGAAGCTTTCTTT
. | TRBJ2-1 | TRBV28 | . | CASRSGSVRVSSYNEQFF | TGTGCCAGCAGAAGCGGTTCGGTTAGGGTTAGCTCCTACAATGAGCAGTTCTTC
TRBD1 | TRBJ1-1 | TRBV5-1 | . | CASRPDRGTEAFF | TGCGCCAGCAGACCCGACAGGGGCACTGAAGCTTTCTTT
. | TRBJ2-5 | TRBV4-2 | . | CASSQVSSVETQYF | TGTGCCAGCAGCCAAGTGTCTAGCGTTGAGACCCAGTACTTC
TRBD1 | TRBJ1-6 | TRBV5-3 | . | CARSQDRGLNIGGSPLHF | TGTGCCAGAAGCCAAGACAGGGGCCTGAACATAGGTGGTTCACCCCTCCACTTT
. | TRBJ2-7 | TRBV11-1 | . | CASSPPGSSYEQYF | TGTGCCAGCAGCCCCCCAGGCTCTTCCTACGAGCAGTACTTC
. | TRBJ2-3 | TRBV15 | . | CATSRERGGVDTQYF | TGTGCCACCAGCAGGGAGAGAGGGGGGGTAGATACGCAGTATTTT
TRBD1 | TRBJ1-5 | TRBV19 | . | CASSGRDSGSNQPQHF | TGTGCCAGTAGTGGCAGGGACAGTGGTAGCAATCAGCCCCAGCATTTT
TRBD2 | TRBJ2-3 | TRBV7-2 | . | CASSLSGTRDTQYF | TGTGCCAGCAGCTTAAGCGGGACCCGGGATACGCAGTATTTT
TRBD1 | TRBJ2-3 | TRBV19 | once | CASSIEGTGPDTQYF | TGTGCCAGTAGTATAGAGGGGACAGGGCCAGATACGCAGTATTTT
. | TRBJ2-5 | TRBV7-2 | . | CASSLFRSGRETQYF | TGTGCCAGCAGCCTATTTCGTAGCGGTCGAGAGACCCAGTACTTC
TRBD1 | TRBJ1-4 | TRBV5-1 | . | CASSSGQGAANEKLFF | TGCGCCAGCAGCTCGGGCCAGGGGGCAGCTAATGAAAAACTGTTTTTT
TRBD1 | TRBJ1-2 | TRBV2 | . | CASSDGQGANYGYTF | TGTGCCAGCAGCGACGGACAGGGAGCGAACTATGGCTACACCTTC
TRBD1 | TRBJ2-1 | TRBV3-1/TRBV3-2 | once | CASSDRGRYYNEQFF | TGTGCCAGCAGTGACAGGGGGCGTTATTACAATGAGCAGTTCTTC
. | TRBJ1-3 | TRBV15 | . | CATSRDQLRPEVLTSGNTIYF | TGTGCCACCAGCAGAGATCAGTTAAGGCCAGAGGTGTTAACCTCTGGAAACACCATATATTTT
TRBD2 | TRBJ2-5 | TRBV3-1/TRBV3-2 | . | CASTSGGAGETQYF | TGTGCCAGCACGAGCGGGGGGGCCGGGGAGACCCAGTACTTC
. | TRBJ1-2 | TRBV19 | . | CASGLGRSYGYTF | TGTGCCAGTGGACTCGGGAGGTCCTATGGCTACACCTTC
. | TRBJ2-2 | TRBV12-5 | . | CASGLTPGTGELFF | TGTGCTAGTGGTTTGACTCCTGGCACCGGGGAGCTGTTTTTT
. | TRBJ1-3 | TRBV9 | . | CASSVDGLLSGNTIYF | TGTGCCAGCAGCGTAGACGGACTACTATCTGGAAACACCATATATTTT
TRBD1 | TRBJ2-7 | TRBV3-1/TRBV3-2 | . | CASSQDLVGTGGNEQYF | TGTGCCAGCAGCCAAGATCTTGTCGGGACAGGGGGTAACGAGCAGTACTTC
. | TRBJ2-2 | TRBV5-4 | . | CASSWPDTGELFF | TGTGCCAGCAGCTGGCCTGACACCGGGGAGCTGTTTTTT
. | TRBJ1-3 | TRBV4-3 | . | CASSSRVAGNTIYF | TGCGCCAGCAGCTCTCGGGTCGCTGGAAACACCATATATTTT
TRBD1 | TRBJ1-2 | TRBV29-1 | . | CSVATGTYGYTF | TGCAGCGTTGCGACAGGGACATATGGCTACACCTTC
. | TRBJ1-1 | TRBV15 | . | CATSRPVRQAGNTEAFF | TGTGCCACCAGCAGACCGGTTAGACAGGCGGGTAACACTGAAGCTTTCTTT
TRBD1 | TRBJ1-2 | TRBV30 | . | CAWSLTGAAGSTF | TGTGCCTGGAGTCTGACAGGGGCCGCCGGATCCACCTTC
. | TRBJ1-1 | TRBV5-4 | . | CASTRGLGGVNTEAFF | TGTGCCAGCACTCGTGGGCTGGGGGGGGTGAACACTGAAGCTTTCTTT
. | TRBJ2-1 | TRBV9 | few | CASSVGGGSYNEQFF | TGTGCCAGCAGCGTAGGGGGCGGCTCCTACAATGAGCAGTTCTTC
. | TRBJ2-1 | TRBV23-1 | . | CASSPIAVSYNEQFF | TGCGCCAGCAGTCCTATAGCGGTCTCCTACAATGAGCAGTTCTTC
. | TRBJ1-1 | TRBV6-5 | few | CASSYLPGIVTEAFF | TGTGCCAGCAGTTATCTCCCGGGGATTGTAACTGAAGCTTTCTTT
TRBD1 | TRBJ2-3 | TRBV6-5 | . | CASSQDRGGDTQYF | TGTGCCAGCAGTCAGGACAGGGGGGGAGATACGCAGTATTTT
TRBD2 | TRBJ2-4 | TRBV4-3 | . | CASSQDAASGGAVGKNIQYF | TGCGCCAGCAGCCAAGATGCTGCTAGCGGGGGGGCCGTGGGCAAAAACATTCAGTACTTC
TRBD1 | TRBJ1-5 | TRBV7-2 | . | CASSLGQGGQPQHF | TGTGCCAGCAGCTTAGGACAGGGAGGTCAGCCCCAGCATTTT
TRBD1 | TRBJ1-6 | TRBV9 | . | CASSLRGQGDNSPLHF | TGTGCCAGCAGCCTGAGGGGGCAGGGGGATAATTCACCCCTCCACTTT
. | TRBJ1-3 | TRBV2 | . | CASRPQARISGNTIYF | TGTGCCAGCAGGCCTCAGGCAAGGATCTCTGGAAACACCATATATTTT
TRBD2 | TRBJ2-1 | TRBV7-3 | . | CASSSLAGGPRNEQFF | TGTGCCAGCAGCTCATTAGCGGGAGGGCCGCGAAATGAGCAGTTCTTC
. | TRBJ2-7 | TRBV18 | . | CASSLTQVHEQYF | TGTGCCAGCTCACTGACACAGGTCCACGAGCAGTACTTC
. | TRBJ1-1 | TRBV27 | . | CASSTTKVLWHTEAFF | TGTGCCAGCAGTACTACAAAGGTGCTCTGGCACACTGAAGCTTTCTTT
. | TRBJ1-2 | TRBV30 | few | CAWKGRGGYTF | TGTGCCTGGAAGGGCAGGGGCGGCTACACCTTC
TRBD2 | TRBJ2-3 | TRBV14 | . | CASSPGLAGGVEYF | TGTGCCAGCAGCCCGGGACTAGCGGGGGGGGTCGAGTATTTT